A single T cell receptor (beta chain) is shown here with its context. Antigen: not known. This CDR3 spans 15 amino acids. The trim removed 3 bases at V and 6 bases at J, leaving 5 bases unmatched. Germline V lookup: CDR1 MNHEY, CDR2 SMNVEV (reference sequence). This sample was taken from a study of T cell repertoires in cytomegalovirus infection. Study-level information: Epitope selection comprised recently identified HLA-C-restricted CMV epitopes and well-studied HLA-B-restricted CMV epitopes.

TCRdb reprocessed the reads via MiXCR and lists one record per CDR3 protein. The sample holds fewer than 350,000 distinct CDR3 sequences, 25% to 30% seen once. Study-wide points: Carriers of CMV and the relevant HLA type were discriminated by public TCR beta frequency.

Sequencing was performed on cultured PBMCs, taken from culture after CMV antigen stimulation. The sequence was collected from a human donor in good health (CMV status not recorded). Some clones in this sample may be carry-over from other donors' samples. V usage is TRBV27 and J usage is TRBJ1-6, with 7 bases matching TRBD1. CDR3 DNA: TGTGCCAGCAGTTTCACTCGACAGGGTAATTCACCCCTCCACTTT. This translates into CASSFTRQGNSPLHF.